This T cell receptor beta chain was documented in a study of identical twins (dated by TCRdb to about 2016). Background on the whole study: The study deep-sequenced TCR alpha and beta repertoires from monozygotic twins, unrelated adults of various ages and cord blood to test whether fetal clonotypes persist. To rule out contamination, replicate twin experiments were performed at different times with different library preparation protocols. General findings and caveats noted by the study authors: Compared with coincidental sharing between unrelated individuals, an excess of low generation-probability sequences was observed among out-of-frame TCR alpha sequences shared between twins. Recombination models systematically underestimated out-of-frame TCR alpha sharing in monozygotic twins but agreed with sharing between unrelated individuals. The excess sharing between twins in beta out-of-frame sequences was weaker because fewer shared sequences reduced the signal-to-noise ratio. Abundant cord blood beta clonotypes had fewer insertions, young adult naive repertoires showed a similar but weaker trend, and memory repertoires showed no such trend. Because the same donors could not be followed over many years, the conclusions relied on cross-sectional statistical analysis. Zero-insertion analyses could be partly confounded by invariant T cells such as MAIT and iNKT, although diverse VJ usage argued against such confounding for most clonotypes.

The V and J ends are trimmed by 5 bases and 8 bases, leaving 9 bases between them. The cysteine opens and the phenylalanine closes a CDR3 of 11 amino acids. Only the CDR3 portion is preserved as DNA: 33 bases, with reading frame beginning at the first base. The method behind the library was 5' RACE. The run used an Illumina HiSeq 2000. A universal primer binding site was added through template switching, and the final cDNA carried a unique molecular identifier so that TCR cDNA molecules could be counted accurately. Specific primers in the conserved constant-segment region were used to synthesize first-strand cDNA for the TCR alpha and beta chains. To control for contamination, every cDNA library carried two barcodes: a SMART-Mk sample barcode plus Illumina barcodes. TruSeq adapter sequences along with Illumina sample barcodes were introduced in two successive PCR steps. TCR alpha and beta cDNA libraries were sequenced on the Illumina HiSeq platform with custom primers. Regarding the original processing steps: Unique molecular identifiers were extracted from raw reads with MiGEC, and CDR3 positions were determined with MiXCR. Recombination models were inferred per individual with the repgenHMM and IGoR tools using an EM algorithm. The analysis of shared clonotypes was done with the tcR package in R, with sharing normalized by the product of cloneset sizes. To study raw recombination free of thymic and clonal selection effects, out-of-frame nonproductive sequences were analyzed. The public reads were quality trimmed at Q25 with fastp and then assembled into clones with MiXCR by TCRdb, keeping productive beta chains. Rows with a matching CDR3 protein are joined into one entry that keeps the most common DNA and genes. TCRdb's processing, not the study's, gives the V and J calls here. Recorded for this sample are 150,000 or so distinct CDR3 sequences; roughly 3.2% of them occurred a single time. The ten most abundant clones make up more than 7% of the sample.

All donors were healthy Caucasians. Miltenyi CD45RO+ enrichment and human naive T-cell isolation kits were used to isolate memory (CD45RO+) and naive T cells from PBMC. Note on this clonotype: Its target antigen remains unknown. Base quality data are lacking; no much larger clone is found one base away.

This sequence uses TRBV12-3 or TRBV12-4 and TRBJ1-1; there is no confident call for the D gene. The specimen was memory T cells sorted from blood. This specimen's cell subset or site label, interpreted: CD45RO+ enriched T cells. This sequence originates from a young man in good health. The DNA sequence is as follows: TGTGCCAGCAGTCGGAGGTCCGAAGCTTTCTTT. This encodes CASSRRSEAFF.